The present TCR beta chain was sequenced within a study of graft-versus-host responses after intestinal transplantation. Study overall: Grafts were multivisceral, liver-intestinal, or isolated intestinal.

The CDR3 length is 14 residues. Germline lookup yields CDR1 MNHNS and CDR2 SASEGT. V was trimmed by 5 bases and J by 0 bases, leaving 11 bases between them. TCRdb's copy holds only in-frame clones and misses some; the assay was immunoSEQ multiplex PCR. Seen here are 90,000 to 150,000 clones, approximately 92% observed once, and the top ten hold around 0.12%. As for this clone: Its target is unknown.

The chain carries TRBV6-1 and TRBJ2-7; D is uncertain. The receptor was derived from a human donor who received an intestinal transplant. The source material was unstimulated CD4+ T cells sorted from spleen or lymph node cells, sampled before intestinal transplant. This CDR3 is CASSPTAASYEQYF. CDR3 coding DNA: TGTGCCAGCAGTCCGACCGCAGCCTCCTACGAGCAGTACTTC.